Presented here are 27 T cell receptor beta chains from one specimen sequenced in a study of PD-L1 blockade in urothelial cancer. Clones were read by immunoSEQ multiplex PCR, and TCRdb kept only the in-frame ones, dropping some. The sample contains about 91,000 clones, roughly 80% of which appear only once. Time point indicated: peripheral blood 6 weeks after treatment start. Sequenced here: PBMCs, sampled around atezolizumab (anti-PD-L1) treatment. The receptors originated from a man in his 70s with urothelial cancer.

For this clone: No conserved phenylalanine or tryptophan is present at the end of the CDR3, so a read error is the likely explanation. The DNA is left out, because the CDR3 cannot be placed on it with certainty; the CDR3 is given as TCRdb lists it. The V gene is TRBV10-2, the J gene TRBJ1-2; the table's D call, TRBD1, has no DNA check behind it. From its first to its last residue, the CDR3 has 11 amino acids. The germline CDR1 and CDR2 sequences are WSHSY and SAAADI. The CDR3 loop reads CASSLTAGDII.

In its sample, this clone was seen once. This sequence joins TRBV10-2 and TRBJ2-7; possible D gene TRBD1, 5 bases. CDR1 is WSHSY, CDR2 SAAADI, per germline. V was trimmed by 1 base and J by 0 bases, leaving 13 bases between them. This CDR3 is 16 amino acids long. CDR3 sequence reads: CASSEYRTRSSYEQYF. CDR3 in DNA: TGCGCCAGCAGTGAGTACAGGACACGAAGCTCCTACGAGCAGTACTTC.

J is TRBJ1-2 and V is TRBV5-1; 7 bases align to TRBD1. The CDR3 contains 15 residues. With V trimmed by 0 bases and J by 4 bases, 6 bases remained unmatched. Germline V gene sequence: CDR1 SGHRS, CDR2 YFSETQ. This CDR3 is CASSLGTGYSYGYTF. For the CDR3, the DNA is TGCGCCAGCAGCTTGGGGACAGGTTATTCCTATGGCTACACCTTC.

The gene calls are TRBV4-2 and TRBJ2-7, with 7 bases identical to TRBD2. Losses at the gene ends were 1 base for V and 4 bases for J; bases not matched to a gene: 7. This CDR3 is built from 15 residues. Germline V gene data show CDR1 as LGHNA and CDR2 as YNFKEQ. The chain's CDR3 is CASSQGVSSGYEQYF. The CDR3 region has the DNA TGTGCCAGCAGCCAAGGGGTCAGTAGCGGGTACGAGCAGTACTTC.

The chain combines TRBV5-1 with TRBJ2-1; the match to TRBD2 covers 13 bases. The CDR3 extends over 14 amino acids. Per germline, CDR1 SGHRS and CDR2 YFSETQ. The ends lost 7 bases at V and 5 bases at J; junction bases unmatched: 3. The CDR3: CASGGLAGDNEQFF. The CDR3 DNA sequence: TGCGCCAGCGGAGGACTAGCGGGGGACAATGAGCAGTTCTTC.

The CDR3 DNA follows: TGTGCCAGCAGCTTAGTGGGACAGGTGGAGGAAAAACTGTTTTTT. Translating it yields CASSLVGQVEEKLFF. This chain links TRBV7-2 with TRBJ1-4, with TRBD1 matching over 8 bases. Germline values: CDR1 SGHTA, CDR2 FQGNSA. V was pared by 1 base and J by 8 bases, with 6 bases of the junction left unmatched. The CDR3 is 15 residues long.

This chain connects TRBV7-2 to TRBJ2-7; 12 bases agree with TRBD2. Germline V gene sequence: CDR1 SGHTA, CDR2 FQGNSA. V lost 0 bases to trimming and J lost 0 bases; unmatched junction nucleotides: 9. The CDR3 extends over 19 amino acids. DNA for the CDR3: TGTGCCAGCAGCTTAGCTTATGGGGCTAGCGGGAGGGTCTCCTACGAGCAGTACTTC. This gives the protein CASSLAYGASGRVSYEQYF.

The table lists this clone with a count of one. This chain uses TRBV14 with TRBJ2-5, with 10 bases aligning to TRBD1. V trimming: 4 bases; J trimming: 1 base; junction bases outside the gene matches: 3. The germline V gene has CDR1 SGHDN and CDR2 FVKESK. CDR3 length equals 15 residues. The CDR3 reads CASSRDRGSQETQYF. CDR3 in DNA: TGTGCCAGCAGCCGGGACAGGGGATCCCAAGAGACCCAGTACTTC.

The V and J genes are TRBV11-3 and TRBJ2-5, with D hard to call. In germline, CDR1 is SGHNT, CDR2 YENEEA. CDR3 length equals 11 residues. V dropped 5 bases and J dropped 5 bases, with 6 bases sitting between them. CDR3 loop: CASSAEETQYF. The CDR3 nucleotides are TGTGCCAGCAGCGCGGAGGAGACCCAGTACTTC. The variable domain in full, with the rest retrieved from reference TRBV11-3 and TRBJ2-5, is EAGVVQSPRYKIIEKKQPVAFWCNPISGHNTLYWYLQNLGQGPELLIRYENEEAVDDSQLPKDRFSAERLKGVDSTLKIQPAELGDSAVYLCASSAEETQYFGPGTRLLVL.

V usage is TRBV6-1 and J usage is TRBJ1-1; a possible D gene is TRBD1 (6 bases). Germline V gene lookup returns CDR1 MNHNS and CDR2 SASEGT. There are 13 residues in the CDR3. The V end was cut by 5 bases, the J end by 3 bases, with 10 bases between. CDR3 coding DNA: TGTGCCAGCAGTAGAAACAGGGACACTGAAGCTTTCTTT. It translates to CASSRNRDTEAFF.

CDR3 bases: TGTGCCAGCAGTTCCTCAGATTACATGAACACTGAAGCTTTCTTT. Translating gives CASSSSDYMNTEAFF. This chain uses TRBV27 with TRBJ1-1; D is uncertain. This CDR3 region has 15 residues. The germline gives CDR1 MNHEY, CDR2 SMNVEV (reference sequence). V lost 4 bases and J lost 0, with 12 bases in between.

This CDR3 reads CASGLVLRGVVSEAFF. The CDR3, as DNA: TGTGCTAGTGGTTTGGTACTAAGGGGCGTAGTATCTGAAGCTTTCTTT. The genes are TRBV12-5 and TRBJ1-1, with D perhaps TRBD1 (5 bases). V was clipped by 0 bases and J by 6 bases, with 17 bases between them. The germline gives CDR1 LGHNT, CDR2 FRNRAP. This CDR3 contains 16 residues.

The chain employs TRBV29-1 and TRBJ1-2; maybe TRBD1 (6 bases). Looked up from germline, CDR1 is SQVTM and CDR2 is ANQGSEA. This CDR3 is built from 11 residues. With 8 bases removed from V and 14 bases from J, the gap between germline ends came to 21 bases. CDR3 bases: TGCAGCTATACAGGGACCCCTCTCATGACCTTC. Residues: CSYTGTPLMTF. The full variable domain, in which reference TRBV29-1 and TRBJ1-2 provide the parts outside the CDR3, is SAVISQKPSRDICQRGTSLTIQCQVDSQVTMMFWYRQQPGQSLTLIATANQGSEATYESGFVIDKFPISRPNLTFSTLTVSNMSPEDSSIYLCSYTGTPLMTFGSGTRLTVV.

The rearrangement links TRBV4-2 to TRBJ2-3; 9 bases agree with TRBD2. In germline, CDR1 is LGHNA, CDR2 YNFKEQ. V shed 4 bases and J 0 bases; nucleotides not matched to a gene: 5. CDR3 length: 16 amino acids. CDR3 sequence: CASSLGLAPSTDTQYF. CDR3 coding DNA: TGTGCCAGCAGCCTCGGACTAGCGCCTAGCACAGATACGCAGTATTTT.

The chain links TRBV6-1 to TRBJ2-5; possible D gene TRBD1, 6 bases. V lost 10 bases to trimming and J lost 5 bases, with 17 bases between them. CDR1 is MNHNS, CDR2 SASEGT, per germline. The CDR3 contains 13 residues. As DNA, the CDR3 is TGTGCCACCGCAGGGGTTGAAGGCGAGACCCAGTACTTC. Amino acid sequence: CATAGVEGETQYF.

In this sample, this clone turned up a few times. The chain joins TRBV29-1 to TRBJ2-1, with 10 bases that match TRBD1. This CDR3 has 13 residues. Trimming took 7 bases from V and 3 from J; bases not matched to a gene: 3. The germline CDR1 and CDR2 sequences are SQVTM and ANQGSEA. This chain's CDR3 is CSADRGLYNEQFF. For the CDR3, the DNA is TGCAGCGCAGACAGGGGGCTCTACAATGAGCAGTTCTTC.

V and J are TRBV6-6 and TRBJ1-2, with D possibly TRBD1 on 6 matching bases. This CDR3 is 14 amino acids long. V shed 6 bases and J shed 7 bases, with 18 bases lying between them. Per the germline V gene, CDR1 is MNHNY and CDR2 is SVGAGI (reference sequence). The CDR3 spells CASSQVRGAPGYTF. The DNA for the CDR3 is TGTGCCAGCAGCCAAGTTCGGGGGGCGCCTGGCTACACCTTC.

The chain couples TRBV7-2 to TRBJ2-4; tentative D call: TRBD2 (6 bases). This CDR3 has 17 residues. The germline V and J ends were trimmed by 4 bases and 0 bases, with 16 bases remaining between them. From germline, CDR1 is SGHTA and CDR2 FQGNSA. The CDR3 region has the DNA TGTGCCAGCAGCTCCACGCGGGGTGAGGGAGCCAAAAACATTCAGTACTTC. This sequence encodes CASSSTRGEGAKNIQYF.

This clone has more than one count but fewer than ten. The chain joins TRBV6-6 to TRBJ2-1; D is uncertain. The CDR3 extends over 11 amino acids. V was cut by 6 bases and J by 8 bases, with 8 bases left in between. Germline CDR1 and CDR2: MNHNY and SVGAGI (reference sequence). The CDR3 DNA sequence: TGTGCCAGCAGAAGCGTAGATGAGCAGTTCTTC. It encodes CASRSVDEQFF.

This chain joins TRBV28 and TRBJ2-7, with 7 bases lining up with TRBD1. After removal of 4 bases from V and 2 bases from J, the junction contained 5 bases not matched to a gene. This CDR3 has 14 amino acids. Germline CDR1 and CDR2: MDHEN and SYDVKM. The chain's CDR3 is CASSSGQVPYEQYF. The DNA for the CDR3 is TGTGCCAGCAGTTCCGGACAGGTACCCTACGAGCAGTACTTC.

J is TRBJ1-2 and V is TRBV9; unclear D gene. This CDR3 has 15 amino acids. V was trimmed by 4 bases and J by 3 bases, leaving 16 bases between them. CDR1 and CDR2 from the germline V gene are SGDLS and YYNGEE. The CDR3 nucleotides are TGTGCCAGCAGCCCTTGGACTCCCGGGGACTATGGCTACACCTTC. As protein: CASSPWTPGDYGYTF.

This clone was seen a handful of times. The V and J genes are TRBV27 and TRBJ2-7, with 9 bases aligning to TRBD1. From germline, CDR1 is MNHEY and CDR2 SMNVEV (reference sequence). The CDR3 length is 14 residues. J lost 5 bases, V lost 6 bases, and 8 bases had no gene match. CDR3 DNA: TGTGCCAGCAGGACGACAGGGGGGATCCACGAGCAGTACTTC. This gives the protein CASRTTGGIHEQYF.

The gene calls are TRBV5-4 and TRBJ2-1; D is perhaps TRBD2 (6 bases). The CDR3 extends over 14 amino acids. The V gene lost 5 bases and the J gene lost 3 bases, with 12 bases spanning the gap. Germline CDR1 is SGHNT and CDR2 is YYREEE (reference sequence). The CDR3 DNA reads as TGTGCCAGCAGTTCCCCGGACTACTACAATGAGCAGTTCTTC. It specifies CASSSPDYYNEQFF. Full variable domain (outside the CDR3, taken from reference TRBV5-4 and TRBJ2-1): ETGVTQSPTHLIKTRGQQVTLRCSSQSGHNTVSWYQQALGQGPQFIFQYYREEENGRGNFPPRFSGLQFPNYSSELNVNALELDDSALYLCASSSPDYYNEQFFGPGTRLTVL.

The chain has TRBV19 and TRBJ2-2, with TRBD2 as a possible D gene (6 bases). Germline V gene data show CDR1 as LNHDA and CDR2 as SQIVND (reference sequence). CDR3 size: 15 residues. V dropped 6 bases and J dropped 4 bases, with 15 bases sitting between them. Written as DNA, the CDR3 is TGTGCCAGTAGGAGGTCCGAGGGAGGCACCGGGGAGCTGTTTTTT. Encoded protein: CASRRSEGGTGELFF.

The genes are TRBV15 and TRBJ2-7; 7 bases match TRBD1. This CDR3 has 14 amino acids. The trim removed 1 base at V and 5 bases at J, leaving 5 bases unmatched. CDR1 is LNHNV and CDR2 is YYDKDF in the germline V gene (reference sequence). The CDR3 loop reads CATSRGTGWDEQYF. CDR3 bases: TGTGCCACCAGCAGAGGGACAGGATGGGACGAGCAGTACTTC.

The V gene is TRBV2, the J gene TRBJ2-3; possible D gene TRBD2, 7 bases. Trimming stripped 2 bases from V and 4 bases from J, with 13 bases between. The germline V gene encodes CDR1 SNHLY and CDR2 FYNNEI. CDR3 size: 15 residues. The DNA for the CDR3 is TGTGCCAGCAGTGAAAGGGGGGGCCTCGCAGATACGCAGTATTTT. Translating it yields CASSERGGLADTQYF.

The J gene is TRBJ2-7, the V gene TRBV6-5; D uncertain. Germline V gives CDR1 MNHEY, CDR2 SVGAGI. Deletions cut 7 bases from V and 2 bases from J, with 6 bases between. This CDR3 is built from 11 residues. CDR3 nucleotides: TGTGCCAGCAAGACACCCTACGAGCAGTACTTC. Translating it yields CASKTPYEQYF.